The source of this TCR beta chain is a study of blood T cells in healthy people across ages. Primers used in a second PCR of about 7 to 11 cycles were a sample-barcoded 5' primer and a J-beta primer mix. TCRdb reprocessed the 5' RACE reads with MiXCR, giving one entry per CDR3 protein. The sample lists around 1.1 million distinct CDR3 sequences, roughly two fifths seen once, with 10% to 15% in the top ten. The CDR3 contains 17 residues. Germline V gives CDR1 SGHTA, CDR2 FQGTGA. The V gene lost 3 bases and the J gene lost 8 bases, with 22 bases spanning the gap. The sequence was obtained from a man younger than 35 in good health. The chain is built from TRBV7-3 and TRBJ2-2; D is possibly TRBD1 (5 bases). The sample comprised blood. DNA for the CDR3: TGTGCCAGCAGCTTCCACCTCGAACAGGAGATGGCTGGGGAGCTGTTTTTT. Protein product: CASSFHLEQEMAGELFF.